The clone carrying this T cell receptor (beta chain) turned up a few times. Its target is not known. The data are from a study of beta chain features in type 1 diabetes. The study's findings and limits: In comparison with healthy donors, patients had naive, central memory and Treg TCRB repertoires that appeared more similar. In all four CD4+ subsets, TCRB CDR3 length was significantly, moderately reduced in type 1 diabetes. VDJ junctions in type 1 diabetes patients carried more deletions and fewer insertions.

CD4+ cells of the naive, central memory, regulatory and stem cell-like memory types were sorted via CD45RO/CCR7/CD25/CD127/CD95/CD27. Investigators reverse transcribed all isolated RNA, so they sequenced expressed TCRB transcripts. The table came from immunoSEQ multiplex PCR; TCRdb's copy has only in-frame clones and leaves some out. The profile covers 300,000 to 350,000 clones, with about 18% appearing a single time and 0.044% taken by the ten largest. V lost 4 bases and J 0 bases, leaving 4 bases between the germline ends. Germline V gene sequence: CDR1 SGDLS, CDR2 YYNGEE. The CDR3 has 13 residues.

The TCR was taken from a woman aged 18-29 years in good health. The rearrangement uses TRBV9 and TRBJ2-2, with D hard to call. Sequencing was carried out using naive CD4+ T cells from blood. In nucleotides, the CDR3 is TGTGCCAGCAGCACTACGAACACCGGGGAGCTGTTTTTT. This encodes CASSTTNTGELFF.